The 26 T cell receptor beta chains presented below share a single source sample, sequenced in a study of blood T cell repertoires in COVID-19. Libraries were prepared by immunoSEQ multiplex PCR; TCRdb keeps only in-frame clonotypes and omits some of them. In the table there are hundreds of thousands of clones, around 88% of which are singletons. Sequencing was performed on peripheral blood. These receptors were taken from a woman in her forties or fifties with acute or convalescent COVID-19.

V is TRBV6-5 and J is TRBJ2-5, with 7 bases identical to TRBD2. Germline V gene lookup returns CDR1 MNHEY and CDR2 SVGAGI. With 10 bases clipped from V and 5 bases from J, the junction kept 7 bases outside the gene matches. CDR3 size: 12 residues. DNA for the CDR3: TGTGCCACCTCCGCCGGGGGGGAGACCCAGTACTTC. Its translation is CATSAGGETQYF.

The sample holds a few counts of this clone. The chain couples TRBV3-1 (or the pseudogene TRBV3-2) to TRBJ2-7; no reliable D call. This CDR3 has 12 amino acids. V lost 4 bases and J lost 2, with 6 bases in between. Germline V lookup: CDR1 LGHDT, CDR2 YNNKEL (reference sequence). The CDR3 reads CASSRTTYEQYF. The CDR3 region has the DNA TGTGCCAGCAGCCGCACAACCTACGAGCAGTACTTC.

The CDR3 region is CASSILPSQGRETQYF. The CDR3 bases are TGTGCCAGTAGTATACTACCCTCACAGGGTCGAGAGACCCAGTACTTC. The chain joins TRBV19 to TRBJ2-5; possibly TRBD1 for D (6 bases). CDR1 is LNHDA and CDR2 is SQIVND in the germline V gene (reference sequence). The CDR3 has 16 amino acids. The V end was cut by 2 bases, the J end by 4 bases, with 17 bases between.

Only a few counts were recorded for this clone. The CDR3 region has the DNA TGTGCCATCAGTCCGCAGCGCCCAGATACGCAGTATTTT. Its protein is CAISPQRPDTQYF. The chain uses TRBV10-3 and TRBJ2-3; D is unresolved. Germline V CDR1 and CDR2: ENHRY, SYGVKD. This CDR3 region has 13 residues. Trimming shortened V by 5 bases and J by 4 bases, and 10 bases separated the two germline ends.

The chain couples TRBV12-5 to TRBJ2-5, with 7 bases matching TRBD1. Losses at the gene ends were 2 bases for V and 0 bases for J; bases not matched to a gene: 15. The CDR3 loop spans 19 amino acids. CDR1 and CDR2 (germline): LGHNT, FRNRAP. Here the CDR3 reads CASGLPSVFQQGHQETQYF. The CDR3 DNA sequence: TGTGCTAGTGGTTTGCCCTCTGTCTTTCAACAGGGGCACCAAGAGACCCAGTACTTC.

The V call is TRBV5-1, the J call TRBJ1-3, with D tentatively TRBD1 (5 bases). Trimming took off 2 bases at V and 0 bases at J, with 9 bases between the two ends. Per the germline V gene, CDR1 is SGHRS and CDR2 is YFSETQ. This CDR3 is 15 amino acids long. The CDR3 DNA sequence: TGCGCCAGCAGCTTTGACAGTAGCTCTGGAAACACCATATATTTT. Its protein product is CASSFDSSSGNTIYF.

This clone has more than one count but fewer than ten. The rearrangement joins TRBV18 to TRBJ2-2; 8 positions match TRBD1. The CDR3 is 16 amino acids. CDR1 and CDR2 from the germline V gene are KGHSH and LQKENI. V lost 3 bases, J lost 6 bases, and 9 bases stayed unmatched. CDR3 nucleotides: TGTGCCAGCTCACCCCTGATGGACAGGGTGGCCGGGGAGCTGTTTTTT. This codes for CASSPLMDRVAGELFF.

The gene calls are TRBV29-1 and TRBJ1-2; possibly TRBD1 for D (5 bases). V was shortened by 2 bases and J by 8 bases, with 12 bases between the two germline ends. This CDR3 comprises 12 residues. CDR1 is SQVTM and CDR2 is ANQGSEA in the germline V gene. The CDR3 DNA reads TGCAGCGTTGAATCCTTAGGGGAAGGCTACACCTTC. Residues: CSVESLGEGYTF.

In the case of this clone: Other DNA sequences in this sample translate to the same CDR3. The rearrangement uses TRBV6-5 and TRBJ1-3; TRBD1 matches at 8 bases. With 6 bases clipped from V and 0 bases from J, the junction kept 4 bases outside the gene matches. CDR1 and CDR2 from the germline V gene are MNHEY and SVGAGI. This CDR3 is built from 15 residues. The CDR3 loop reads CASSRDRSSGNTIYF. CDR3 nucleotides: TGTGCCAGCAGCCGGGACAGGAGCTCTGGAAACACCATATATTTT.

The chain links TRBV5-5 to TRBJ1-2, with TRBD1 as a possible D gene (5 bases). The CDR3 consists of 16 residues. The V gene's germline CDR1 is SGHKS and CDR2 YYEKEE (reference sequence). V lost 1 base and J 2 bases, leaving 15 bases between the germline ends. DNA of the CDR3: TGTGCCAGCAGCTTGCAAGGAAGGGGAGGGAACTATGGCTACACCTTC. Encoded protein: CASSLQGRGGNYGYTF.

The rearrangement joins TRBV5-1 to TRBJ2-3; tentative D call: TRBD2 (5 bases). Trimming left V 0 bases short and J 5 bases short, with 10 bases between. The CDR3 totals 14 residues. Germline CDR1 SGHRS, CDR2 YFSETQ. The CDR3 DNA is TGCGCCAGCAGCTTGGTCGGGCGGGTAGATACGCAGTATTTT. Protein: CASSLVGRVDTQYF. Together with reference TRBV5-1 and TRBJ2-3, the CDR3 gives the full variable domain: KAGVTQTPRYLIKTRGQQVTLSCSPISGHRSVSWYQQTPGQGLQFLFEYFSETQRNKGNFPGRFSGRQFSNSRSEMNVSTLELGDSALYLCASSLVGRVDTQYFGPGTRLTVL.

The chain recombines TRBV24-1 with TRBJ2-3, with D possibly matching TRBD1 (6 bases). The CDR3 contains 14 residues. V lost 4 bases, J lost 4 bases, and 11 bases lay in between. The V gene's germline CDR1 is KGHDR and CDR2 SFDVKD. In nucleotides, the CDR3 is TGTGCCACCAGTGACTTTCGACAGGCAGATACGCAGTATTTT. It encodes CATSDFRQADTQYF.

The rearrangement links TRBV10-1 to TRBJ2-7; D is ambiguous. The ends were cut back, 4 bases at V and 6 bases at J, with 13 bases in the middle. The germline V gene encodes CDR1 WNHNN and CDR2 SYGVQD (reference sequence). The CDR3 has 13 residues. The CDR3 reads CASSGSSRGEQYF. The CDR3 region has the DNA TGCGCCAGCAGTGGGTCCTCTAGAGGCGAGCAGTACTTC.

This sequence joins TRBV19 and TRBJ1-5; D is ambiguous. The CDR3 covers 18 residues. Between the trimmed V and J ends, which lost 4 bases and 0 bases, there was a span of 19 bases. Germline V lookup: CDR1 LNHDA, CDR2 SQIVND (reference sequence). The CDR3 is CASSRRRQATYSNQPQHF. The CDR3 DNA reads as TGTGCCAGTAGTAGGAGGAGGCAGGCAACTTATAGCAATCAGCCCCAGCATTTT. The whole variable domain, filled in from reference TRBV19 and TRBJ1-5, reads DGGITQSPKYLFRKEGQNVTLSCEQNLNHDAMYWYRQDPGQGLRLIYYSQIVNDFQKGDIAEGYSVSREKKESFPLTVTSAQKNPTAFYLCASSRRRQATYSNQPQHFGDGTRLSIL.

V and J are TRBV24-1 and TRBJ2-3, with D perhaps TRBD2 (5 bases). Germline V gene lookup returns CDR1 KGHDR and CDR2 SFDVKD. The CDR3 runs to 15 residues. The V end was cut by 5 bases, the J end by 3 bases, with 14 bases between. In DNA, the CDR3 is TGTGCCACCAGTGGAAGTCGCGGGCTTACAGATACGCAGTATTTT. Translated: CATSGSRGLTDTQYF.

The chain is built from TRBV24-1 and TRBJ2-1; TRBD2 agrees at 7 bases. The germline gives CDR1 KGHDR, CDR2 SFDVKD. This CDR3 has 15 amino acids. Trimming took 9 bases from V and 9 from J; bases not matched to a gene: 16. The CDR3 spells CATAPPGGSIFEQFF. CDR3 bases: TGTGCCACCGCCCCCCCGGGCGGGAGCATCTTTGAGCAGTTCTTC.

Note on this clone: A junction boundary mismatches the germline segment, possibly from a read error. The gene calls are TRBV19 and TRBJ2-3; D is ambiguous. This CDR3 spans 15 amino acids. Germline CDR1 LNHDA, CDR2 SQIVND (reference sequence). CDR3 amino acids: CASSIGGSRTDTQYF. The CDR3 nucleotides are TGTGCCAGTAGTATAGGCGGATCCCGCACGGATACGCAGTATTTT.

In this sample, this clone turned up once. The chain combines TRBV9 with TRBJ2-1; D perhaps matches TRBD2 (6 bases). Germline V gene sequence: CDR1 SGDLS, CDR2 YYNGEE. The CDR3 covers 16 residues. V was clipped by 0 bases and J by 0 bases, with 10 bases between them. The chain's CDR3 is CASSVATGSSYNEQFF. In nucleotides, the CDR3 is TGTGCCAGCAGCGTAGCAACCGGGAGCTCCTACAATGAGCAGTTCTTC. Filled out from reference TRBV9 and TRBJ2-1, the complete variable domain reads DSGVTQTPKHLITATGQRVTLRCSPRSGDLSVYWYQQSLDQGLQFLIQYYNGEERAKGNILERFSAQQFPDLHSELNLSSLELGDSALYFCASSVATGSSYNEQFFGPGTRLTVL.

The count of this clone is one. This chain joins TRBV6-1 and TRBJ2-5; TRBD1 agrees at 7 bases. There are 15 residues in the CDR3. Germline V CDR1 and CDR2: MNHNS, SASEGT. The V and J ends lost 3 bases and 4 bases, in that order; junction bases with no gene match: 8. The CDR3, as DNA: TGTGCCAGCAGTGACCTCGGACAGGCGGCAGAGACCCAGTACTTC. Amino acid sequence: CASSDLGQAAETQYF.

This clone has just one count. This chain links TRBV2 with TRBJ2-5, with 8 nucleotides matching TRBD2. Per the germline V gene, CDR1 is SNHLY and CDR2 is FYNNEI. The CDR3 consists of 16 residues. The junction had 14 bases not matched to a gene; V was cut back by 9 bases and J by 2 bases. The CDR3 loop is CASSGDYHLLQETQYF. DNA for the CDR3: TGTGCCAGTAGCGGGGACTACCACTTACTACAAGAGACCCAGTACTTC.

A single count supports this clone. The rearrangement uses TRBV6-5 and TRBJ1-1; D is unresolved. Germline V lookup: CDR1 MNHEY, CDR2 SVGAGI. The CDR3 covers 14 residues. The V end was cut by 2 bases, the J end by 3 bases, with 10 bases between. CDR3 residues: CASSYDGRDTEAFF. The CDR3 DNA sequence: TGTGCCAGCAGTTACGACGGGAGAGACACTGAAGCTTTCTTT.

The rearrangement joins TRBV28 to TRBJ1-6; no firm D call. Germline-derived CDR1 and CDR2 are MDHEN and SYDVKM. V lost 6 bases to trimming and J lost 12 bases, with 12 bases between them. The CDR3 length is 12 residues. CDR3 amino acids: CASSTHGEPLHF. The CDR3 nucleotides read TGTGCCAGCAGCACCCACGGGGAACCCCTCCACTTT.

This clone was counted ten times or more. The chain uses TRBV25-1 and TRBJ1-4, with TRBD1 matching over 9 bases. Germline V gene data show CDR1 as MGHDK and CDR2 as SYGVNS. The CDR3 is 13 amino acids. With 8 bases clipped from V and 10 bases from J, the junction kept 8 bases outside the gene matches. In nucleotides, the CDR3 is TGTGCCAGCGTAGGGACAGGGATGGGAAAACTGTTTTTT. Its protein is CASVGTGMGKLFF.

The CDR3 loop is CAISEVQGEPEAFF. Here the CDR3 DNA reads TGTGCCATCAGTGAGGTACAGGGAGAGCCCGAAGCTTTCTTT. The genes are TRBV10-3 and TRBJ1-1; maybe TRBD1 (6 bases). CDR3 length: 14 residues. Germline V gene data show CDR1 as ENHRY and CDR2 as SYGVKD. V was pared by 2 bases and J by 8 bases, with 15 bases between.

The CDR3 DNA reads as TGTGCCAGCAGTCCGCCTTTGGAGGGGAACGAACGCTACACCTTC. This encodes CASSPPLEGNERYTF. The chain recombines TRBV6-6 with TRBJ1-2, with D perhaps TRBD1 (5 bases). Germline CDR1 is MNHNY and CDR2 is SVGAGI (reference sequence). The CDR3 is 15 residues long. V was clipped by 5 bases and J by 9 bases, with 22 bases between them.

The chain couples TRBV27 to TRBJ2-6; unclear D gene. Germline V gives CDR1 MNHEY, CDR2 SMNVEV (reference sequence). The CDR3 totals 16 residues. Between the trimmed V and J ends, which lost 5 bases and 0 bases, there was a span of 11 bases. Here the CDR3 reads CASSPPFISGANVLTF. CDR3 DNA: TGTGCCAGCAGTCCCCCGTTTATCTCTGGGGCCAACGTCCTGACTTTC.